The 30 T cell receptor beta chains presented below share a single source sample, sequenced in a study of T cells in localized non-small cell lung cancer. The repertoire was sequenced with immunoSEQ multiplex PCR; TCRdb's copy has only in-frame clones and lacks some. In the table there are roughly 3,000 clones, less than 35% of which are singletons. This specimen consisted of lung tumor tissue, obtained before any cancer treatment. The receptor set was obtained from a man aged 35 to 69 with stage I lung adenocarcinoma.

The rearrangement joins TRBV30 to TRBJ1-5; 10 nucleotides agree with TRBD1. From germline, CDR1 is GTSNPN and CDR2 SVGIG (reference sequence). Germline trimming cut 5 bases from V and 7 bases from J; bases unmatched to any gene: 11. The CDR3 loop spans 15 amino acids. CDR3 in amino acids: CAWGAGTGADQPQHF. Written as DNA, the CDR3 is TGTGCCTGGGGGGCCGGGACAGGGGCCGACCAGCCCCAGCATTTT.

The genes are TRBV29-1 and TRBJ1-5; TRBD1 matches at 7 bases. J gave up 5 bases and V 4 bases, and 5 bases lay outside the gene matches. The CDR3 is made up of 13 amino acids. The V gene's germline CDR1 is SQVTM and CDR2 ANQGSEA. Here the CDR3 reads CSVGQGKDQPQHF. The CDR3 nucleotides are TGCAGCGTTGGACAGGGAAAGGATCAGCCCCAGCATTTT.

This clone has just a few counts. The genes are TRBV18 and TRBJ2-7, with a weak D call TRBD2 (5 bases). The V gene lost 5 bases and the J gene lost 0 bases, with 11 bases spanning the gap. This CDR3 has 14 amino acids. Germline lookup yields CDR1 KGHSH and CDR2 LQKENI. The CDR3 bases are TGTGCCAGCTCAGCCGGACTGCCCTCCTACGAGCAGTACTTC. Residues: CASSAGLPSYEQYF.

The rearrangement joins TRBV11-3 to TRBJ1-6; D call uncertain. CDR3 length equals 14 residues. In germline, CDR1 is SGHNT, CDR2 YENEEA. Trimming pared 5 bases from V and 5 bases from J, leaving 10 bases between. The CDR3 is CASSPRADNSPLHF. The DNA of the CDR3 is TGTGCCAGCAGCCCCCGGGCCGATAATTCACCCCTCCACTTT.

This clone is labeled medium-sized. The CDR3 loop reads CASSYGQALDELFF. CDR3 in DNA: TGTGCCAGCAGTTACGGACAGGCACTCGATGAACTGTTTTTT. The chain links TRBV6-8 to TRBJ1-4, with 7 bases aligning to TRBD1. Germline-derived CDR1 and CDR2 are MNHGY and SAAAGT. V shed 2 bases, J shed 12 bases, and the junction held 9 bases outside the gene matches. The CDR3 contains 14 residues.

In nucleotides, the CDR3 is TGTGCCAGCTCTCAGACAGACATCAATCAGCCCCAGCATTTT. Translating it yields CASSQTDINQPQHF. This chain uses TRBV18 with TRBJ1-5; TRBD1 might be the D (5 bases). This CDR3 contains 14 residues. From germline, CDR1 is KGHSH and CDR2 LQKENI. Trimming cost V 6 bases and J 3 bases, with 12 bases left between them.

In its sample, this clone ranks as medium-sized. The chain links TRBV9 to TRBJ2-1; TRBD2 is a possible D gene (5 bases). Trimming removed 3 bases from V and 6 bases from J, with 19 bases in between. CDR3 length: 16 amino acids. Germline V gene lookup returns CDR1 SGDLS and CDR2 YYNGEE. This CDR3 is CASSALSQTIPNEQFF. For the CDR3, the DNA is TGTGCCAGCAGCGCCCTAAGCCAGACTATACCCAATGAGCAGTTCTTC. The complete variable domain, with remaining parts taken from reference TRBV9 and TRBJ2-1, reads DSGVTQTPKHLITATGQRVTLRCSPRSGDLSVYWYQQSLDQGLQFLIQYYNGEERAKGNILERFSAQQFPDLHSELNLSSLELGDSALYFCASSALSQTIPNEQFFGPGTRLTVL.

This clone ranks as large. The CDR3 DNA is TGCAGCGCTACGTTCGGGGCCGAAGGCGGGGAGCTGTTTTTT. Protein: CSATFGAEGGELFF. The rearrangement links TRBV29-1 to TRBJ2-2; D possibly matches TRBD1 or TRBD2 (5 bases each). Trimming stripped 7 bases from V and 7 bases from J, with 19 bases between. The V gene's germline CDR1 is SQVTM and CDR2 ANQGSEA. The CDR3 length is 14 residues.

The genes are TRBV6-8 and TRBJ1-6; D gene uncertain. Between the trimmed V and J ends, which lost 8 bases and 9 bases, there was a span of 20 bases. This CDR3 has 15 residues. Germline V gene sequence: CDR1 MNHGY, CDR2 SAAAGT. CDR3 sequence: CASVASWVFSSPLHF. Written as DNA, the CDR3 is TGTGCCAGCGTGGCCAGCTGGGTTTTCAGTTCACCCCTCCACTTT.

This chain links TRBV5-1 with TRBJ1-2; 7 bases line up with TRBD1. The junction had 13 bases not matched to a gene; V was cut back by 3 bases and J by 8 bases. Per germline, CDR1 SGHRS and CDR2 YFSETQ. This CDR3 comprises 15 residues. Here the CDR3 reads CASSSLGAQGTGYTF. Here the CDR3 DNA reads TGCGCCAGCAGCTCGCTTGGGGCACAGGGGACGGGCTACACCTTC.

The V gene is TRBV14, the J gene TRBJ1-1; D is undetermined. CDR3 length equals 13 residues. Per germline, CDR1 SGHDN and CDR2 FVKESK. V lost 6 bases, J lost 2 bases, and 10 bases lay in between. CDR3 sequence: CASSTRSNTEAFF. The CDR3, as DNA: TGTGCCAGCAGTACCCGCAGTAACACTGAAGCTTTCTTT.

The chain uses TRBV12-5 and TRBJ1-4; weak D call: TRBD1 (6 bases). The germline V and J ends were trimmed by 3 bases and 4 bases, with 9 bases remaining between them. Germline V gene sequence: CDR1 LGHNT, CDR2 FRNRAP. This CDR3 contains 14 residues. Written as DNA, the CDR3 is TGTGCTAGTGGTTTCGGACAGCTTAATGAAAAACTGTTTTTT. This translates into CASGFGQLNEKLFF.

The chain couples TRBV15 to TRBJ1-2; TRBD1 matches 8 bases. This CDR3 is built from 16 residues. With 3 bases clipped from V and 3 bases from J, the junction kept 9 bases outside the gene matches. Germline loops: CDR1 LNHNV, CDR2 YYDKDF (reference sequence). CDR3 sequence: CATSSGRTGSYYGYTF. Here the CDR3 DNA reads TGTGCCACCAGCAGCGGAAGGACAGGGTCCTACTATGGCTACACCTTC.

This clone turned up a few times. This chain links TRBV11-3 with TRBJ1-1, with D possibly TRBD1 on 6 matching bases. Germline V CDR1 and CDR2: SGHNT, YENEEA. With 5 bases removed from V and 6 bases from J, the gap between germline ends came to 19 bases. CDR3 length: 15 amino acids. CDR3 residues: CASSPRQAMSPEAFF. For the CDR3, the DNA is TGTGCCAGCAGCCCTAGACAGGCTATGAGCCCTGAAGCTTTCTTT.

This clone was found once. The rearrangement uses TRBV28 and TRBJ1-4, with D possibly matching TRBD1 (6 bases). Germline CDR1 and CDR2: MDHEN and SYDVKM. Trimming cost V 6 bases and J 6 bases, with 17 bases left between them. The CDR3 totals 15 residues. CDR3 amino acids: CASRTGTLNYEKLFF. CDR3 DNA: TGTGCCAGCAGGACCGGGACACTAAATTATGAAAAACTGTTTTTT.

This clone has only a few counts. The V and J genes are TRBV29-1 and TRBJ2-1; 10 bases align to TRBD1. The CDR3 extends over 14 amino acids. V trimming: 7 bases; J trimming: 2 bases; junction bases outside the gene matches: 5. Germline lookup yields CDR1 SQVTM and CDR2 ANQGSEA. The CDR3 region has the DNA TGCAGCGCCAGGGACAGGGGCCCCTACAATGAGCAGTTCTTC. As protein: CSARDRGPYNEQFF.

The chain links TRBV5-1 to TRBJ2-1, with D hard to call. Germline V gives CDR1 SGHRS, CDR2 YFSETQ. The CDR3 loop spans 15 amino acids. Trimming removed 0 bases from V and 0 bases from J, with 7 bases in between. The CDR3 DNA reads as TGCGCCAGCAGCTTGGTCGATAGCTCCTACAATGAGCAGTTCTTC. It yields the protein CASSLVDSSYNEQFF.

The genes are TRBV5-1 and TRBJ2-7; 12 bases fit TRBD1. The CDR3 spans 14 residues. V gave up 4 bases and J gave up 5 bases; unmatched junction bases: 4. The germline V gene has CDR1 SGHRS and CDR2 YFSETQ. CDR3 in DNA: TGCGCCAGCAGCCTCGGGACAGGGGGCGACGAGCAGTACTTC. Encoded protein: CASSLGTGGDEQYF.

By sample share, this clone is medium-sized. J is TRBJ2-1 and V is TRBV11-3, with D perhaps matching TRBD1 or TRBD2 (5 bases each). The V end was cut by 7 bases, the J end by 5 bases, with 18 bases between. The length of the CDR3 is 15 residues. In germline, CDR1 is SGHNT, CDR2 YENEEA. CDR3 sequence (DNA): TGTGCCAGCAACTATGGGGACGGCAATAACAATGAGCAGTTCTTC. Its protein product is CASNYGDGNNNEQFF.

This clone came up a few times. The chain employs TRBV11-3 and TRBJ2-7; D is perhaps TRBD1 (6 bases). With 5 bases removed from V and 1 base from J, the gap between germline ends came to 12 bases. The CDR3 spans 14 residues. CDR1 is SGHNT and CDR2 is YENEEA in the germline V gene. The chain's CDR3 is CASSPRQASYEQYF. CDR3 nucleotide sequence: TGTGCCAGCAGCCCGAGACAGGCATCCTACGAGCAGTACTTC.

By sample fraction, this clone is large. The V gene is TRBV11-3, the J gene TRBJ1-1; the match to TRBD1 covers 7 bases. The CDR3 is 14 residues long. Germline CDR1 and CDR2: SGHNT and YENEEA. V was pared by 6 bases and J by 1 base, with 5 bases of the junction left unmatched. In nucleotides, the CDR3 is TGTGCCAGCAGTCGACAGGGCGGGAACACTGAAGCTTTCTTT. Amino acids: CASSRQGGNTEAFF.

This clone occurred once. The rearrangement joins TRBV25-1 to TRBJ1-1, with D uncertain. Germline V gene data show CDR1 as MGHDK and CDR2 as SYGVNS. The V gene lost 5 bases and the J gene lost 5 bases, with 12 bases spanning the gap. The CDR3 covers 13 residues. CDR3 residues: CASSLGSWTEAFF. The CDR3 DNA sequence: TGTGCCAGCAGTTTAGGGAGTTGGACTGAAGCTTTCTTT. Drawing the rest from reference TRBV25-1 and TRBJ1-1, the complete variable domain is EADIYQTPRYLVIGTGKKITLECSQTMGHDKMYWYQQDPGMELHLIHYSYGVNSTEKGDLSSESTVSRIRTEHFPLTLESARPSHTSQYLCASSLGSWTEAFFGQGTRLTVV.

This clone was recorded a few times. In DNA form, the CDR3 reads TGTGCCAGCAGGAGGGGCAAGTTCACTGAAGCTTTCTTT. Translating gives CASRRGKFTEAFF. The chain links TRBV2 to TRBJ1-1; D might be TRBD1 (5 bases). Germline loops: CDR1 SNHLY, CDR2 FYNNEI. CDR3 length: 13 amino acids. Trimming stripped 6 bases from V and 4 bases from J, with 12 bases between.

CDR3 sequence reads: CASRDFSYNEQFF. CDR3 nucleotide sequence: TGTGCCAGCAGGGACTTCTCCTACAATGAGCAGTTCTTC. The V and J genes are TRBV25-1 and TRBJ2-1; D may be TRBD2 (5 bases). V lost 6 bases and J 0 bases, leaving 6 bases between the germline ends. CDR1 MGHDK and CDR2 SYGVNS come from the germline V gene. This CDR3 region has 13 residues.

The chain is built from TRBV19 and TRBJ2-1; D is perhaps TRBD2 (7 bases). The germline gives CDR1 LNHDA, CDR2 SQIVND (reference sequence). V shed 5 bases and J shed 7 bases, with 12 bases lying between them. The length of the CDR3 is 13 residues. The CDR3 loop is CASSRGAENEQFF. The CDR3 DNA reads TGTGCCAGTAGTCGGGGGGCCGAAAATGAGCAGTTCTTC.

The chain carries TRBV29-1 and TRBJ1-5, with 10 bases that match TRBD1. CDR1 SQVTM and CDR2 ANQGSEA come from the germline V gene. The CDR3 totals 13 residues. With 6 bases clipped from V and 5 bases from J, the junction kept 4 bases outside the gene matches. The CDR3 is CSVGGTGDQPQHF. In DNA, the CDR3 is TGCAGCGTAGGGGGGACAGGGGATCAGCCCCAGCATTTT.

Within the sample, this clone is medium-sized. J is TRBJ1-2 and V is TRBV9, with 7 bases fitting TRBD1. This CDR3 region has 13 residues. The V segment lost 5 bases and the J segment 3 bases; nucleotides outside the gene matches: 4. CDR1 SGDLS and CDR2 YYNGEE come from the germline V gene. CDR3 loop: CASSFDRDYGYTF. The CDR3 DNA reads TGTGCCAGCAGTTTCGACAGGGACTATGGCTACACCTTC.

This clone ranks as medium-sized (0.01 to 0.1%). CDR3 residues: CATGVGQGDSNSNQPQHF. Written as DNA, the CDR3 is TGTGCCACCGGAGTTGGACAGGGTGACAGTAATAGCAATCAGCCCCAGCATTTT. This chain joins TRBV6-8 and TRBJ1-5, with TRBD1 matching over 8 bases. The CDR3 loop spans 18 amino acids. Germline assignment: CDR1 MNHGY and CDR2 SAAAGT. After removal of 10 bases from V and 0 bases from J, the junction contained 17 bases not matched to a gene.

V is TRBV19 and J is TRBJ2-2; 7 bases align to TRBD1. Germline CDR1 and CDR2: LNHDA and SQIVND (reference sequence). V lost 3 bases to trimming and J lost 3 bases; unmatched junction nucleotides: 4. The CDR3 runs 15 residues. The CDR3: CASSIGDSHTGELFF. CDR3 DNA: TGTGCCAGTAGTATCGGGGACAGCCACACCGGGGAGCTGTTTTTT.

CDR3 residues: CASSPKGQGNDHEQYF. CDR3 bases: TGTGCCAGCTCACCAAAGGGGCAGGGAAACGACCACGAGCAGTACTTC. This chain uses TRBV18 with TRBJ2-7; D perhaps matches TRBD1 (5 bases). The germline V gene encodes CDR1 KGHSH and CDR2 LQKENI. This CDR3 comprises 16 residues. V shed 2 bases and J shed 5 bases, with 19 bases lying between them. Based on the CDR3 plus reference TRBV18 and TRBJ2-7, the full variable domain is NAGVMQNPRHLVRRRGQEARLRCSPMKGHSHVYWYRQLPEEGLKFMVYLQKENIIDESGMPKERFSAEFPKEGPSILRIQQVVRGDSAAYFCASSPKGQGNDHEQYFGPGTRLTVT.